Included here is one TCR beta chain sequence, with context. Time point indicated: newly diagnosed GD, antithyroid drugs for less than 3 months. PBMC-derived RNA was used for the TCR library. The data derive from a study of regulatory T cells in long-lasting Graves disease. Libraries of TCR beta came from iRepertoire HTBI primers plus Arm-PCR of CDR3 regions. TCRdb processed the multiplex PCR reads anew with MiXCR; each CDR3 protein has one entry. In the table there are a few hundred thousand distinct CDR3 sequences, 15% of which are singletons. This same sample was also taken into another study, of T cells in Graves' hyperthyroidism and ophthalmopathy.

The sample in question was peripheral blood mononuclear cells (PBMCs), obtained at new diagnosis, from a patient treated with antithyroid drugs. The TCR originated in a woman in her thirties or forties with Graves disease.

The CDR3 DNA sequence: TGCGCCAGCAGCTTCGACGGGACTAGCGACAATGAGCAGTTCTTC. It codes for CASSFDGTSDNEQFF. The rearrangement links TRBV5-1 to TRBJ2-1; TRBD2 matches 10 bases. The CDR3 covers 15 residues. Germline V lookup: CDR1 SGHRS, CDR2 YFSETQ. V lost 2 bases and J lost 5; bases outside the gene matches: 4.